These T cell receptor beta chains were read from a single sample in a study of control samples from healthy donors and cancer patients. Generated by immunoSEQ multiplex PCR, the TCRdb table keeps only in-frame clones and is missing some. The profile shows about 49,000 clones, just over 85% of them singletons. The specimen sequenced was PBMCs. Receptors originate from a woman in her fifties or sixties with lung cancer. The CDR3 runs from the conserved cysteine through the conserved F or W. A D gene is named only where the DNA matches it firmly. Not all rows give a size; the values are once, few, many and, for expanded clones, a class.

V gene	clone size	D gene	J gene	CDR3 protein	CDR3 DNA
TRBV6-5	.	.	TRBJ2-3	CASSRGSGSDTQYF	TGTGCCAGCAGCAGGGGTAGCGGTTCAGATACGCAGTATTTT
TRBV3-1/TRBV3-2	.	TRBD1	TRBJ2-3	CASSPTGGITDTQYF	TGTGCCAGCAGCCCGACAGGGGGCATAACAGATACGCAGTATTTT
TRBV12-3/TRBV12-4	.	.	TRBJ1-1	CASRDGWNTEAFF	TGTGCCAGCAGGGACGGTTGGAACACTGAAGCTTTCTTT
TRBV5-8	.	.	TRBJ2-7	CASSLGQPSYEQYF	TGTGCCAGCAGCTTGGGACAGCCTAGCTACGAGCAGTACTTC
TRBV29-1	once	.	TRBJ1-3	CSVVGPGNTIYF	TGCAGCGTTGTGGGTCCTGGAAACACCATATATTTT
TRBV2	.	.	TRBJ2-7	CASRTQGSPYEQYF	TGTGCCAGCAGAACTCAGGGGAGCCCCTACGAGCAGTACTTC
TRBV18	.	.	TRBJ2-7	CASSRSGTAGLEQYF	TGTGCCAGCTCACGATCCGGGACGGCCGGATTAGAGCAGTACTTC
TRBV7-2	.	TRBD1	TRBJ2-5	CASSLGDRGSQETQYF	TGTGCCAGCAGCTTAGGGGACAGGGGGTCCCAAGAGACCCAGTACTTC
TRBV14	.	.	TRBJ1-3	CASSLPGTTIYF	TGTGCCAGCAGCCTGCCAGGGACAACCATATATTTT
TRBV11-2	few	.	TRBJ2-7	CASSLNPERREQYF	TGTGCCAGCAGCTTAAACCCGGAACGTCGGGAGCAGTACTTC
TRBV20-1	.	.	TRBJ1-5	CSASTEGGQPQHF	TGCAGTGCTAGTACGGAAGGGGGTCAGCCCCAGCATTTT
TRBV19	once	.	TRBJ1-2	CASSSPDRSYGYTF	TGTGCCAGTAGTAGTCCGGACAGATCCTATGGCTACACCTTC
TRBV7-2	.	.	TRBJ1-2	CASEGPLAINYGYTF	TGTGCCAGCGAGGGACCCCTTGCGATTAACTATGGCTACACCTTC
TRBV2	.	.	TRBJ2-2	CASSPERKGFLGTGELFF	TGTGCCAGCAGTCCCGAGAGAAAGGGTTTCCTGGGGACCGGGGAGCTGTTTTTT
TRBV5-4	.	TRBD2	TRBJ2-5	CASSSLAGEETQYF	TGTGCCAGCAGCTCGCTAGCGGGGGAAGAGACCCAGTACTTC
TRBV10-3	.	.	TRBJ2-7	CAASYGPDYEQYF	TGTGCCGCCTCTTACGGGCCAGACTACGAGCAGTACTTC
TRBV6-6	.	TRBD1	TRBJ2-3	CASGSFEGADTQYF	TGTGCCAGCGGAAGTTTTGAGGGGGCTGATACGCAGTATTTT